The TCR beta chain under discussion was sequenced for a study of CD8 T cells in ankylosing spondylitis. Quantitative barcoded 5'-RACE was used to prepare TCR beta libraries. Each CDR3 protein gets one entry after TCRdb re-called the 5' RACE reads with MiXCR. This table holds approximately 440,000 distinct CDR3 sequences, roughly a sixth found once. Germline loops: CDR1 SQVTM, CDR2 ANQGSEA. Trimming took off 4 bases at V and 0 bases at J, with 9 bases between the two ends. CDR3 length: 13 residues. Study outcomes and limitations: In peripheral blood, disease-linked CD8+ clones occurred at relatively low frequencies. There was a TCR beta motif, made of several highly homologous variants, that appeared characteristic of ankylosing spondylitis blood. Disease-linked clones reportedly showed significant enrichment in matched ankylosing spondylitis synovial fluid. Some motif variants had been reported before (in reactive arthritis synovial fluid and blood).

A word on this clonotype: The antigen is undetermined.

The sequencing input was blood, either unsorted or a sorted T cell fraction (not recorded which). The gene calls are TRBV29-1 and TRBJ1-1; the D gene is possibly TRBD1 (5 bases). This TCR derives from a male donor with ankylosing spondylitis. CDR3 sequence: CSVGETVNTEAFF. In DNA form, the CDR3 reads TGCAGCGTTGGAGAGACAGTGAACACTGAAGCTTTCTTT.